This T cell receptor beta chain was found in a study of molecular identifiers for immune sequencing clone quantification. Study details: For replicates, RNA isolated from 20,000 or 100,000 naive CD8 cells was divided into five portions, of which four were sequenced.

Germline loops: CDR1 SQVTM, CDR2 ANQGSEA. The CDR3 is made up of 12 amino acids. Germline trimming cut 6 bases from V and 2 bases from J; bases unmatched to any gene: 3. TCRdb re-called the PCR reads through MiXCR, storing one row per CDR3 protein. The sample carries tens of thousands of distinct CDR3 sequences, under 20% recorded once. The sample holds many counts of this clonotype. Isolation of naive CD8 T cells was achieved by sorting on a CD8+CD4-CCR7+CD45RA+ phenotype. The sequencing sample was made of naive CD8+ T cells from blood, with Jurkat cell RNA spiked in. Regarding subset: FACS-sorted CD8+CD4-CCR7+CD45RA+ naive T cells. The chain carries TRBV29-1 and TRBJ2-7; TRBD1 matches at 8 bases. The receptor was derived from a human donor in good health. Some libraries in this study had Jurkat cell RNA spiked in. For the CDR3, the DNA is TGCAGCGTACGGACAGGGCCCTACGAGCAGTACTTC. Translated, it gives CSVRTGPYEQYF.